The 8 T cell receptor beta chains reported below all come from one sample, sequenced in a study of blood T cell repertoires in COVID-19 (dated by TCRdb to 2020 to 2021). To prepare the library, the immunoSEQ multiplex PCR assay was applied. TCRdb took this table from immuneACCESS and kept in-frame rearrangements with V and J called. Such tables lack part of the clones; where checked against another copy, unresolved V genes explain under half of the gap, and the rest is unexplained. The sample table shows 150,000 or so clones, and roughly 84% are seen once. The ten largest account for roughly 4.9% of the sample. The source material was PBMCs or T cells enriched from blood (not recorded which). The receptors here all came from a man in his 70s who had been exposed to COVID-19.

The chain has TRBV4-1 and TRBJ1-1; no definite D call. The V gene lost 1 base and the J gene lost 6 bases, with 6 bases spanning the gap. The V gene's germline CDR1 is MGHRA and CDR2 YSYEKL. The CDR3 length is 12 residues. CDR3 in amino acids: CASSQGRAEAFF. The CDR3 bases are TGCGCCAGCAGCCAAGGTAGAGCTGAAGCTTTCTTT.

This rearrangement joins TRBV9 to TRBJ2-6, with TRBD1 identical over 8 bases. The CDR3 extends over 16 amino acids. The germline V gene has CDR1 SGDLS and CDR2 YYNGEE. V lost 3 bases and J lost 2; bases outside the gene matches: 4. The CDR3 is CASSGQGYPGANVLTF. The DNA of the CDR3 is TGTGCCAGCAGCGGACAGGGGTATCCTGGGGCCAACGTCCTGACTTTC. Looking up the rest from reference TRBV9 and TRBJ2-6 gives the full variable domain: DSGVTQTPKHLITATGQRVTLRCSPRSGDLSVYWYQQSLDQGLQFLIQYYNGEERAKGNILERFSAQQFPDLHSELNLSSLELGDSALYFCASSGQGYPGANVLTFGAGSRLTVL.

This rearrangement joins TRBV18 to TRBJ2-1; 13 nucleotides agree with TRBD2. The ends lost 6 bases at V and 0 bases at J; junction bases unmatched: 5. Germline values: CDR1 KGHSH, CDR2 LQKENI. The CDR3 has 17 amino acids. The DNA for the CDR3 is TGTGCCAGCTCCCTTGGGACTAGCGGGACCTCCTACAATGAGCAGTTCTTC. This encodes CASSLGTSGTSYNEQFF. The variable domain in full, completed from reference TRBV18 and TRBJ2-1, reads NAGVMQNPRHLVRRRGQEARLRCSPMKGHSHVYWYRQLPEEGLKFMVYLQKENIIDESGMPKERFSAEFPKEGPSILRIQQVVRGDSAAYFCASSLGTSGTSYNEQFFGPGTRLTVL.

The V gene is TRBV27, the J gene TRBJ1-5; D ambiguous. Trimming cost V 5 bases and J 4 bases, with 6 bases left between them. Germline V CDR1 and CDR2: MNHEY, SMNVEV (reference sequence). The CDR3 length is 12 residues. The CDR3 bases are TGTGCCAGCAGTGTATTAAATCAGCCCCAGCATTTT. This translates into CASSVLNQPQHF.

This chain uses TRBV3-1 (or the pseudogene TRBV3-2) with TRBJ2-3; 11 bases align to TRBD2. V shed 4 bases, J shed 5 bases, and the junction held 11 bases outside the gene matches. Germline CDR1 reads LGHDT; CDR2 reads YNNKEL (reference sequence). The CDR3 spans 17 residues. CDR3 sequence: CASSLHQTGTSGDTQYF. The DNA for the CDR3 is TGTGCCAGCAGCCTCCATCAAACCGGGACTAGCGGAGATACGCAGTATTTT.

This chain connects TRBV5-1 to TRBJ1-2, with no clear D. CDR1 is SGHRS and CDR2 is YFSETQ in the germline V gene. The CDR3 totals 13 residues. The ends were cut back, 0 bases at V and 3 bases at J, with 6 bases in the middle. As DNA, the CDR3 is TGCGCCAGCAGCTTGGATACAGACTATGGCTACACCTTC. It codes for CASSLDTDYGYTF. Full variable domain (rest looked up from reference TRBV5-1 and TRBJ1-2): KAGVTQTPRYLIKTRGQQVTLSCSPISGHRSVSWYQQTPGQGLQFLFEYFSETQRNKGNFPGRFSGRQFSNSRSEMNVSTLELGDSALYLCASSLDTDYGYTFGSGTRLTVV.

The V call is TRBV4-3, the J call TRBJ1-1; possibly TRBD1 for D (5 bases). The CDR3 length is 16 residues. V was pared by 6 bases and J by 4 bases, with 21 bases between. Germline V CDR1 and CDR2: LGHNA, YSLEER. The CDR3 reads CASSPWGDGEGTEAFF. The CDR3 coding sequence is TGCGCCAGCAGTCCGTGGGGGGACGGGGAGGGCACTGAAGCTTTCTTT.

Many counts were recorded for this clone. The chain couples TRBV19 to TRBJ2-7, with 8 bases that match TRBD1. After removal of 6 bases from V and 5 bases from J, the junction contained 9 bases not matched to a gene. Looked up from germline, CDR1 is LNHDA and CDR2 is SQIVND (reference sequence). The CDR3 totals 14 residues. CDR3 coding DNA: TGTGCCAGTAGAAAGGGCCAGGGGGCCAACGAGCAGTACTTC. Translation gives CASRKGQGANEQYF. Full variable domain (remainder filled in from reference TRBV19 and TRBJ2-7): DGGITQSPKYLFRKEGQNVTLSCEQNLNHDAMYWYRQDPGQGLRLIYYSQIVNDFQKGDIAEGYSVSREKKESFPLTVTSAQKNPTAFYLCASRKGQGANEQYFGPGTRLTVT.